Listed here is a single TCR beta chain. Its target is unknown. Data came from immunoSEQ multiplex PCR; TCRdb stores just in-frame clones and leaves some out. The sample records approximately 82,000 clones, roughly 85% being singletons. The sample belongs to a study of OX40 agonist ivuxolimab in advanced cancers. Study-wide context: One patient with hepatocellular carcinoma and two with cutaneous melanoma, three in all, had partial responses.

Baseline was the first blood sampling point, followed by cycle 4 day 1 and cycle 7 day 1. Germline assignment: CDR1 MNHEY and CDR2 SVGAGI. The CDR3 has 15 residues. Points from the study as a whole: The antigen specificity of the peripheral T cells (those that were expanded) was not determined. Clonal expansion was seen in CD4+ and CD8+ blood T cells by week 6 at 0.1 to 3.0 mg/kg.

The sample was CD4+ or CD8+ T cells sorted from blood, taken in a trial of the OX40 agonist ivuxolimab. The chain combines TRBV6-5 with TRBJ2-5; maybe TRBD2 (6 bases). The DNA end lines up better with TRBJ2-7; the J call may be wrong. The source is an adult with an advanced solid tumor such as melanoma, head and neck, liver or kidney cancer. CDR3 region: CASSYGGVGTYEQYF. CDR3 coding DNA: TGTGCCAGCAGTTACGGAGGGGTAGGTACCTACGAGCAGTACTTC.